The 13 T cell receptor beta chains reported below all come from one sample, sequenced in a study of cytomegalovirus exposure and HLA in healthy donors. The PCR ran on 60 Vbeta and 13 Jbeta primers. Data came from immunoSEQ multiplex PCR; TCRdb stores just in-frame clones and leaves some out. The sample shows roughly 100,000 clones, approximately 81% of them seen only once. The sequenced sample was PBMCs. The origin of the receptors is a man under 40 in good health and CMV-seronegative.

The chain is built from TRBV7-2 and TRBJ2-3, with D maybe TRBD1 (6 bases). The ends were cut back, 5 bases at V and 0 bases at J, with 12 bases in the middle. Germline V gives CDR1 SGHTA, CDR2 FQGNSA. The CDR3 runs to 15 residues. The CDR3 protein is CASSRQVSSTDTQYF. CDR3 coding DNA: TGTGCCAGCAGCCGACAGGTCTCTAGCACAGATACGCAGTATTTT.

The chain recombines TRBV5-1 with TRBJ1-6; D uncertain. In germline, CDR1 is SGHRS, CDR2 YFSETQ. CDR3 size: 13 residues. Deletions cut 7 bases from V and 6 bases from J, with 11 bases between. CDR3: CASSRRVNSPLHF. DNA of the CDR3: TGCGCCAGCTCGCGGCGGGTTAATTCACCCCTCCACTTT.

The V and J genes are TRBV12-5 and TRBJ2-2; 7 bases line up with TRBD2. J was trimmed by 6 bases and V by 2 bases; bases with no gene match: 9. The CDR3 has 16 amino acids. Germline CDR1 is LGHNT and CDR2 is FRNRAP. The CDR3 spells CASGLSTSVRAGELFF. The CDR3 coding sequence is TGTGCTAGTGGTTTGTCCACTAGCGTAAGGGCCGGGGAGCTGTTTTTT. Combining the CDR3 with reference TRBV12-5 and TRBJ2-2 gives the whole variable domain DARVTQTPRHKVTEMGQEVTMRCQPILGHNTVFWYRQTMMQGLELLAYFRNRAPLDDSGMPKDRFSAEMPDATLATLKIQPSEPRDSAVYFCASGLSTSVRAGELFFGEGSRLTVL.

The rearrangement links TRBV12-5 to TRBJ1-1; 8 bases fit TRBD1. V shed 5 bases, J shed 8 bases, and the junction held 13 bases outside the gene matches. Germline lookup yields CDR1 LGHNT and CDR2 FRNRAP. This CDR3 spans 15 amino acids. CDR3 residues: CASGQSKTGAPEAFF. The CDR3 region has the DNA TGTGCTAGTGGTCAAAGTAAGACAGGGGCGCCGGAAGCTTTCTTT.

Here the CDR3 DNA reads TGTGCCAGCAGTTTAGGGGGGGACCTAGCCTACGAGCAGTACTTC. Encoded protein: CASSLGGDLAYEQYF. V usage is TRBV27 and J usage is TRBJ2-7, with TRBD2 matching over 7 bases. J gave up 2 bases and V 2 bases, and 6 bases lay outside the gene matches. This CDR3 spans 15 amino acids. Germline CDR1 reads MNHEY; CDR2 reads SMNVEV (reference sequence).

This clone has a single count. The chain is built from TRBV7-8 and TRBJ2-7; TRBD1 agrees at 11 bases. Germline values: CDR1 SGHVS, CDR2 FQNEAQ. The CDR3 spans 14 residues. Trimming cost V 3 bases and J 7 bases; bases outside gene matches: 5. CDR3: CASSFGQGAGEQYF. DNA for the CDR3: TGTGCCAGCAGCTTCGGACAGGGGGCGGGGGAGCAGTACTTC.

In its sample, this clone was seen a few times. This chain uses TRBV28 with TRBJ1-1, with D unresolved. Deletions cut 1 base from V and 4 bases from J, with 13 bases between. CDR1 MDHEN and CDR2 SYDVKM come from the germline V gene. The CDR3 consists of 15 residues. Here the CDR3 reads CASSLYEGLGTEAFF. The CDR3 DNA reads TGTGCCAGCAGTTTATACGAGGGTTTAGGCACTGAAGCTTTCTTT.

This clone was detected only a few times. This chain joins TRBV5-4 and TRBJ2-5; D is undetermined. Germline loops: CDR1 SGHNT, CDR2 YYREEE (reference sequence). This CDR3 spans 16 amino acids. With 1 base removed from V and 2 bases from J, the gap between germline ends came to 15 bases. CDR3 coding DNA: TGTGCCAGCAGCTTGATTGTAGCTTCGCAGCAAGAGACCCAGTACTTC. This translates into CASSLIVASQQETQYF.

The chain joins TRBV7-9 to TRBJ2-7; 9 bases map to TRBD1. V lost 7 bases and J lost 5; bases outside the gene matches: 9. Germline V gene sequence: CDR1 SEHNR, CDR2 FQNEAQ (reference sequence). The CDR3 extends over 14 amino acids. CDR3 sequence: CASTQGQGAHEQYF. CDR3 in DNA: TGTGCCAGCACCCAGGGACAGGGTGCCCACGAGCAGTACTTC. Supplemented by reference TRBV7-9 and TRBJ2-7, the full variable domain reads DTGVSQNPRHKITKRGQNVTFRCDPISEHNRLYWYRQTLGQGPEFLTYFQNEAQLEKSRLLSDRFSAERPKGSFSTLEIQRTEQGDSAMYLCASTQGQGAHEQYFGPGTRLTVT.

This chain connects TRBV4-3 to TRBJ2-5, with D hard to call. The germline V gene has CDR1 LGHNA and CDR2 YSLEER. CDR3 length: 17 amino acids. The V and J ends lost 0 bases and 3 bases respectively, with 17 bases between them. The CDR3 protein is CASSQDPMRIGKETQYF. The CDR3 nucleotides are TGCGCCAGCAGCCAAGACCCCATGCGGATAGGAAAAGAGACCCAGTACTTC.

This clone has only one observation. The chain joins TRBV7-2 to TRBJ2-7; 7 bases align to TRBD2. This CDR3 has 14 amino acids. Trimming cost V 7 bases and J 2 bases; bases outside gene matches: 8. The germline V gene encodes CDR1 SGHTA and CDR2 FQGNSA. The DNA of the CDR3 is TGTGCCAGCAAACCGGGACGGGAGGCCTACGAGCAGTACTTC. Translation: CASKPGREAYEQYF. Combining the CDR3 with reference TRBV7-2 and TRBJ2-7 gives the whole variable domain GAGVSQSPSNKVTEKGKDVELRCDPISGHTALYWYRQSLGQGLEFLIYFQGNSAPDKSGLPSDRFSAERTGGSVSTLTIQRTQQEDSAVYLCASKPGREAYEQYFGPGTRLTVT.

J is TRBJ1-3 and V is TRBV30; D gene unclear. The CDR3 runs to 12 residues. Germline loops: CDR1 GTSNPN, CDR2 SVGIG (reference sequence). Trimming left V 2 bases short and J 2 bases short, with 4 bases between. The CDR3 sequence is CAWSPAGNTIYF. The CDR3 DNA sequence: TGTGCCTGGAGTCCAGCTGGAAACACCATATATTTT.

The rearrangement links TRBV7-2 to TRBJ1-6; D is ambiguous. Germline CDR1 is SGHTA and CDR2 is FQGNSA. V lost 2 bases and J 3 bases, leaving 14 bases between the germline ends. This CDR3 is built from 17 residues. As DNA, the CDR3 is TGTGCCAGCAGCTTAAGTGAGGGTGGGTTCTATAATTCACCCCTCCACTTT. It yields the protein CASSLSEGGFYNSPLHF.